Sequencing of this TCR beta chain was carried out in a study of blood T cell repertoires in COVID-19. Study at large: The origin of the acute and convalescent COVID-19 samples was the United States, Italy and Spain. From T cells, B-cell-depleted T cells, or PBMCs came the material, which was cDNA or gDNA.

This table comes from immunoSEQ multiplex PCR, and its TCRdb copy is limited to in-frame clones, with some not included. This sample yields about 400,000 clones, of which more than 75% are seen a single time; less than 2.5% belongs to the top ten. V gave up 4 bases and J gave up 8 bases, with 6 bases separating them. The germline V gene encodes CDR1 SNHLY and CDR2 FYNNEI. This CDR3 region has 11 residues. The sequence derives from a man aged 35 to 55 in a cohort exposed to, infected with or recovered from COVID-19 (not recorded which). The chain combines TRBV2 with TRBJ2-1; D remains ambiguous. Sequences were obtained from PBMCs or T cells enriched from blood (not recorded which). The CDR3 nucleotides are TGTGCCAGCAGTGGTCGGGATGAGCAGTTCTTC. It is translated as CASSGRDEQFF.